This TCR beta chain was documented in a study of CD8+ T cells in alopecia areata. Study context: In an open-label trial, patients got 5 to 10 mg tofacitinib twice daily.

For this clone: Its antigen is not known.

The sample's treatment: oral pan-JAK inhibitor, 5-10 mg twice daily. V lost 1 base and J 3 bases, leaving 15 bases between the germline ends. Looked up from germline, CDR1 is SGHVS and CDR2 is FQNEAQ. The CDR3 is 16 residues long. Isolated RNA was reverse transcribed into cDNA used as the sequencing template. TCRdb's copy holds only in-frame clones and misses some; the assay was immunoSEQ multiplex PCR. The sample includes more than 200,000 clones, 64% of them seen just once. Study-level results: TCRs were shared less clearly across patients than in mice, possibly for HLA-related reasons. One nonresponder makes the tie between baseline CD8+ expansion and response uncertain. Across lesional scalp, and particularly alopecia totalis/universalis, clonality surpassed that of normal scalp.

This rearrangement joins TRBV7-8 to TRBJ2-5; D ambiguous. The material sequenced was CD4+ T cells sorted from blood, taken at week 4, from a patient treated with tofacitinib. The TCR originated in a human donor with alopecia areata. This chain's CDR3 is CASSLVASYRKETQYF. The CDR3 coding sequence is TGTGCCAGCAGCTTAGTCGCCTCTTATAGGAAAGAGACCCAGTACTTC.